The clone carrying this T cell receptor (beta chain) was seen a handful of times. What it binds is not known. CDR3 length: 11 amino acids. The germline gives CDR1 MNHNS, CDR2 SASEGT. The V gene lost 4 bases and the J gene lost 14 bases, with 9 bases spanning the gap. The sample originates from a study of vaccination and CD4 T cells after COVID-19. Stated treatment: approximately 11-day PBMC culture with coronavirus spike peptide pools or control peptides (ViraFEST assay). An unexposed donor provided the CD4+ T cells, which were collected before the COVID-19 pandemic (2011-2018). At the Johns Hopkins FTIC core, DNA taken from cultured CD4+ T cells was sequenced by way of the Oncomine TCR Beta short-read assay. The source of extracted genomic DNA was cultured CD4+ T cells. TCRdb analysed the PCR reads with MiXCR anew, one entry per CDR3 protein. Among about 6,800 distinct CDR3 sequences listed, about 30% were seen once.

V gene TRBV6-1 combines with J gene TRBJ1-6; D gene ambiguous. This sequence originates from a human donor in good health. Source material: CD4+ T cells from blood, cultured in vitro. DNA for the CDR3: TGTGCCAGCAGTGTAGGGTCGGCCCTCCACTTT. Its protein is CASSVGSALHF.